This T cell receptor beta chain is from a study of quantifying T cell responses using KT2 cells. For the study at large: Reverse transcription used primers in the TCR alpha and beta constant regions. The T4 ligation step was estimated to exceed 8% efficiency under optimum conditions. A predetermined fluorescence threshold ended the second PCR, run as a qPCR.

Each cDNA got a UMI-containing oligo ligated at its 3' end. First-round PCR used 3 to 4 cycles and beta primers RC1.1 and RC1.2 covering TRBC1 and TRBC2. TCRdb reprocessed the UMI-ligation and nested PCR reads via MiXCR and lists one record per CDR3 protein. The sample yields tens of thousands of distinct CDR3 sequences, 7.3% seen once. Concerning this clonotype itself: Its target is unknown.

Study findings and constraints: Very high KT2 spike-in numbers caused saturation in KT2 sequence detection.

Unfractionated PBMC were spiked with known numbers of KT2 clone cells. V lost 2 bases to trimming and J lost 5 bases, with 14 bases between them. In germline, CDR1 is MNHEY, CDR2 SMNVEV (reference sequence). The CDR3 covers 15 residues. Sequencing was performed on PBMCs spiked with cells of the T cell clone KT2. V usage is TRBV27 and J usage is TRBJ2-3, with D unclear. This clonotype was obtained from a human donor. In DNA form, the CDR3 reads TGTGCCAGCAGTTTACTACCTTCGGGCGTAGATACGCAGTATTTT. Translated, it gives CASSLLPSGVDTQYF.